This TCR beta chain was sequenced in a study of blood T cell repertoires in COVID-19. Profiled with immunoSEQ multiplex PCR; TCRdb holds only in-frame clones, not every one. The sample contains a few hundred thousand clones, 80% to 90% of which appear only once. This CDR3 comprises 15 residues. The V and J ends lost 2 bases and 4 bases respectively, with 12 bases between them. From germline, CDR1 is MNHNS and CDR2 SASEGT. The sequence was collected from a human donor in a cohort sampled during active COVID-19. Sequenced input: peripheral blood. The chain employs TRBV6-1 and TRBJ1-3; D remains unclear. CDR3 in DNA: TGTGCCAGCAGTGAACCCCACTATTACGGAAACACCATATATTTT. Translating gives CASSEPHYYGNTIYF.